The next 2 T cell receptor beta chains were all read from a single sample in a study of cytomegalovirus exposure and HLA in healthy donors. Primers: 60 Vbeta forward and 13 Jbeta reverse. This table comes from immunoSEQ multiplex PCR, and its TCRdb copy is limited to in-frame clones, with some not included. Of 150,000 to 200,000 clones in the sample, 78% were seen once. Material: PBMCs. Receptors were obtained from a woman under 40 in good health and CMV-seropositive.

V is TRBV4-1 and J is TRBJ2-5, with D perhaps TRBD1 (5 bases). V was cut by 0 bases and J by 3 bases, with 23 bases left in between. The germline V gene has CDR1 MGHRA and CDR2 YSYEKL. The CDR3 sequence is 19 residues long. The CDR3 protein is CASSQEENLPGNSEETQYF. CDR3 nucleotide sequence: TGCGCCAGCAGCCAAGAAGAAAATTTGCCAGGGAATTCGGAAGAGACCCAGTACTTC.

The J gene is TRBJ1-2, the V gene TRBV6-5; 8 nucleotides agree with TRBD1. Germline CDR1 MNHEY, CDR2 SVGAGI. Unmatched junction bases numbered 9, after V lost 2 bases and J lost 10 bases. The CDR3 contains 14 residues. The CDR3 spells CASSYHGQGGYYTF. The DNA of the CDR3 is TGTGCCAGCAGTTACCACGGACAGGGAGGTTACTACACCTTC.